The entry below gives a single TCR beta chain sequence along with its context. Germline V gene lookup returns CDR1 SGHAT and CDR2 FQNNGV. This CDR3 comprises 13 residues. Trimming removed 5 bases from V and 12 bases from J; junction bases left unmatched: 8. Individuals drawn from some 25 US areas were about 18 to 90 years old. Per the original methods: Estimates of nucleated cell counts were drawn from the amplification of reference gene primers. TCRdb keeps only in-frame clones here, not all; method: immunoSEQ multiplex PCR. Clonal size and the V and J genes are those of that table, whereas D and trimming came from the DNA. The sample yields about 180,000 clones, 75% to 90% seen once. This sample was taken from a study of blood T cell repertoires in COVID-19. Study information: Whether acute or convalescent, the COVID-19 samples came from the United States, Italy and Spain. The analysed material was cDNA or gDNA that came from T cells, B-cell-depleted T cells, or PBMCs.

This sequence was found in a woman in her forties with acute COVID-19. The genes are TRBV11-2 and TRBJ2-1; 9 bases fit TRBD1. Specimen: PBMCs or T cells enriched from blood (not recorded which). This CDR3 reads CASSVITGQGQFF. Here the CDR3 DNA reads TGTGCCAGCAGCGTTATTACGGGACAGGGGCAGTTCTTC.